This T cell receptor beta chain is drawn from a study of blood T cells in healthy people across ages (dated by TCRdb to the mid-2010s). With respect to the entire study: Template switching captured roughly one uniquely barcoded TCR beta cDNA molecule per two T cells in model experiments. Donors of different ages were randomly distributed across sequencing lanes to avoid experimental bias. For two donors (one aged 18 to 29 and one aged 80 or older), the study analyzed two additional independent replicas of 1 million unique cDNA reads from the same blood draw. Using deep sequencing normalized with unique cDNA molecular identifiers, the study measured how TCR beta repertoire diversity changes with age. Donors were grouped into four age groups: young (average approximately 16 years), middle-aged (roughly 38), aged (approximately 67) and long-lived (about 89). Study-wide conclusions, independent of this receptor: Compared with the aged group, the long-lived group had more naive CD4+ T cells, fewer expanded clones and increased TCR diversity, a pattern suggesting age selection. Total diversity estimates from one million sequenced T cells were considered lower bounds and underestimates. Observed TCR beta diversity correlated strongly with the percentage of naive T cells measured by flow cytometry. As age increased, observed TCR beta diversity per million T cells dropped in a roughly linear way, and a significant reduction was already evident by age roughly 40. The CMV infection status of donors was not known, potentially confounding age-related changes in expanded clonotypes. Conclusive comparison of naive and antigen-experienced compartments was prevented by the profiling of bulk unsorted PBMCs.

Taken from cysteine to phenylalanine, the CDR3 has 15 residues. The read is trimmed to its CDR3 DNA, 45 bases read in frame from base 1. V loses 6 bases, J loses 0 bases, and the germline ends lie 14 bases apart. The germline V gene encodes CDR1 SNHLY and CDR2 FYNNEI. This clonotype appeared once. This receptor's antigen is unknown. Within one base of it there is no much larger clone, and no base qualities were kept. Donors were 39 systemically healthy Caucasian individuals from Russia aged 6 to 90 years. About 10 milliliters of peripheral blood were drawn from each donor into EDTA-treated Vacutainer tubes. PBMCs were isolated by Ficoll-Paque density-gradient centrifugation, with at least 6.5 million obtained per sample. Trizol reagent was used to extract total RNA from PBMCs, with at least 6 micrograms per sample. For every donor, flow cytometry on a PBMC aliquot measured the percentage of naive CD45RAhigh/CD27high T cells.

The library was built by means of 5' RACE. TCRdb records Illumina HiSeq 2500 as the sequencer. The second PCR ran for roughly 7 to 12 cycles and used a J-beta primer mix along with a sample-barcoded 5' primer. A unique molecular identifier was introduced onto each TCR beta cDNA molecule by a template-switch 5' adaptor carrying 12 random nucleotides. Each sample yielded at least 2.5 million CDR3-containing paired-end reads. All of the RNA was converted into first-strand cDNA using the Mint cDNA synthesis kit, with a TRBC-specific oligonucleotide serving as the primer. After uracil-DNA glycosylase treatment, a first 18-cycle PCR used universal primers M1SS and BC2_uni_R on all cDNA. The source study handled its data this way. Normalization of each sample was performed by random selection of 1 million high-quality reads, each carrying a distinct molecular identifier. Reads with shared molecular identifiers were discarded instead of being binned into consensus sequences. MiTCR, set to a Q25 quality threshold and the strictest error-elimination algorithm, was used for CDR3 identification, clonotype clustering and error correction. A nonparametric unseen species model with Euler transformation was used to estimate lower-bound total TCR beta diversity. TCRdb handled the public reads itself, with Q25 trimming in fastp and clone calling in MiXCR, and kept productive beta chains. Duplicate CDR3 protein sequences are folded into a single record with the most common DNA and genes. The V and J calls follow TCRdb's processing rather than the paper's. The sample table shows over 1,500,000 distinct CDR3 sequences, and less than 50% are seen once. The biggest ten clones account for approximately 2.1% of the sample.

Here the chain combines TRBV2 and TRBJ2-5, and the D gene may be TRBD1, 5 bases matching. The TCR sequence derives from a woman in her forties in good health. The specimen sequenced was blood. The DNA sequence reads TGTGCCAGCAGGCGCCGACAGCTCAACCAAGAGACCCAGTACTTC. This yields the protein CASRRRQLNQETQYF. When the CDR3 is completed using the reference TRBV2 and TRBJ2-5 genes on either side, the full variable domain is EPEVTQTPSHQVTQMGQEVILRCVPISNHLYFYWYRQILGQKVEFLVSFYNNEISEKSEIFDDQFSVERPDGSNFTLKIRSTKLEDSAMYFCASRRRQLNQETQYFGPGTRLLVL.